A selection of T cell receptor beta chains follows, all from one sample in a study of CD8 T cells in ankylosing spondylitis. TCRdb recomputed calls from the 5' RACE reads with MiXCR, one row per CDR3 protein. The data contain about 340,000 distinct CDR3 sequences, approximately 8% of them singletons. Sequencing was done on a sample of blood, either unsorted or a sorted T cell fraction (not recorded which). These receptors were obtained from a male donor with ankylosing spondylitis. Both conserved end residues are part of each CDR3. A D gene is named only where the DNA matches it firmly. Clone size appears in some rows only: once, few, many, or a class for an expanded clone.

J gene: TRBJ1-5
D gene: -
clone size: -
V gene: TRBV7-9
CDR3 protein: CASSSQGGGQPQHF
CDR3 DNA: TGTGCCAGCAGCTCGCAGGGAGGAGGTCAGCCCCAGCATTTT

J gene: TRBJ2-2
D gene: -
clone size: few
V gene: TRBV18
CDR3 protein: CASSPPGRSNTGELFF
CDR3 DNA: TGTGCCAGCTCACCTCCGGGACGATCGAACACCGGGGAGCTGTTTTTT

J gene: TRBJ2-1
D gene: TRBD2
clone size: many
V gene: TRBV5-1
CDR3 protein: CASSRGTSGRQEPNEQFF
CDR3 DNA: TGCGCCAGCAGCCGTGGGACTAGCGGGAGACAGGAACCCAATGAGCAGTTCTTC

J gene: TRBJ2-1
D gene: TRBD2
clone size: many
V gene: TRBV29-1
CDR3 protein: CSVGTSVPNEQFF
CDR3 DNA: TGCAGCGTGGGGACTAGCGTGCCCAATGAGCAGTTCTTC

J gene: TRBJ2-1
D gene: -
clone size: few
V gene: TRBV6-2/TRBV6-3
CDR3 protein: CASSYSMWEQFF
CDR3 DNA: TGTGCCAGCAGTTACTCGATGTGGGAGCAGTTCTTC

J gene: TRBJ1-2
D gene: -
clone size: -
V gene: TRBV10-3
CDR3 protein: CAISESSSRVYGYTF
CDR3 DNA: TGTGCCATCAGTGAGTCTTCCAGCCGGGTCTATGGCTACACCTTC

J gene: TRBJ1-6
D gene: -
clone size: few
V gene: TRBV27
CDR3 protein: CASSLSSTGTTPLHF
CDR3 DNA: TGTGCCAGCAGTTTATCCTCGACAGGTACAACACCCCTCCACTTT

J gene: TRBJ2-1
D gene: TRBD2
clone size: many
V gene: TRBV20-1
CDR3 protein: CSAREASGKSSSYNEQFF
CDR3 DNA: TGCAGTGCTAGAGAGGCCAGCGGGAAATCTAGCTCCTACAATGAGCAGTTCTTC

J gene: TRBJ2-7
D gene: -
clone size: -
V gene: TRBV6-5
CDR3 protein: CASSYSEGIGEQYF
CDR3 DNA: TGTGCCAGCAGTTACTCGGAGGGGATCGGCGAGCAGTACTTC

J gene: TRBJ2-3
D gene: TRBD2
clone size: -
V gene: TRBV5-1
CDR3 protein: CASSLRAGGPDTQYF
CDR3 DNA: TGCGCCAGCAGCTTGAGAGCGGGAGGGCCAGATACGCAGTATTTT

J gene: TRBJ2-7
D gene: -
clone size: few
V gene: TRBV20-1
CDR3 protein: CSARRRPATLEQYF
CDR3 DNA: TGCAGTGCTAGACGTAGACCCGCTACTCTCGAGCAGTACTTC

J gene: TRBJ2-1
D gene: TRBD1
clone size: few
V gene: TRBV28
CDR3 protein: CASRGVADRVGEQFF
CDR3 DNA: TGTGCCAGCAGGGGGGTTGCGGACAGGGTCGGTGAGCAGTTCTTC

J gene: TRBJ2-3
D gene: -
clone size: few
V gene: TRBV2
CDR3 protein: CASSRVPQYF
CDR3 DNA: TGTGCCAGCAGTAGGGTCCCGCAGTATTTT

J gene: TRBJ2-5
D gene: TRBD2
clone size: few
V gene: TRBV12-3/TRBV12-4
CDR3 protein: CASSLVALAGGTWYQETQYF
CDR3 DNA: TGTGCCAGCAGTTTAGTCGCACTAGCGGGAGGAACTTGGTACCAAGAGACCCAGTACTTC

J gene: TRBJ2-7
D gene: TRBD2
clone size: many
V gene: TRBV9
CDR3 protein: CASSVAAGGYEQYF
CDR3 DNA: TGTGCCAGCAGCGTAGCTGCGGGAGGGTACGAGCAGTACTTC

J gene: TRBJ2-1
D gene: TRBD1
clone size: many
V gene: TRBV20-1
CDR3 protein: CSARQGVLNEQFF
CDR3 DNA: TGCAGTGCTAGGCAGGGGGTGCTGAATGAGCAGTTCTTC

J gene: TRBJ2-7
D gene: -
clone size: few
V gene: TRBV25-1
CDR3 protein: CASSERSLSYEQYF
CDR3 DNA: TGTGCCAGCAGTGAACGGTCACTCTCCTACGAGCAGTACTTC